The 14 T cell receptor beta chains below come from one sample, sequenced in a study of human T cells and chemical hapten exposure. From the RACE reads, TCRdb called clonotypes with MiXCR, one entry per CDR3 protein. The sample shows about 300,000 distinct CDR3 sequences, around 5.5% of them seen only once. Time point in this sample: pre-sensitization, week 0. The sample's treatment: therapeutic diphenylcyclopropenone sensitization with weekly scalp DPC. Specimen: whole blood, collected in connection with sensitization to the hapten diphenylcyclopropenone (DPC). These receptors were obtained from a woman aged 18-29 years with alopecia areata. Some clones in this sample may be carry-over from other donors' samples.

This clonotype was counted only a few times. The chain joins TRBV12-3 or TRBV12-4 to TRBJ2-5, with TRBD1 matching over 7 bases. Losses at the gene ends were 7 bases for V and 2 bases for J; bases not matched to a gene: 10. The CDR3 is made up of 15 amino acids. CDR3 region: CASTSRQGGQETQYF. CDR3 in DNA: TGTGCCAGCACCTCACGACAGGGTGGGCAAGAGACCCAGTACTTC.

This clonotype was detected ten times or more. The genes are TRBV10-3 and TRBJ2-7, with 7 nucleotides matching TRBD1. V lost 0 bases, J lost 5 bases, and 7 bases stayed unmatched. Germline loops: CDR1 ENHRY, CDR2 SYGVKD. The CDR3 sequence is 15 residues long. CDR3 amino acids: CAISESKGAGDEQYF. Written as DNA, the CDR3 is TGTGCCATCAGTGAGTCAAAGGGGGCCGGGGACGAGCAGTACTTC.

The sample holds a few counts of this clonotype. Germline is not matched at one junction end, which may reflect a read error. The rearrangement uses TRBV4-2 and TRBJ2-3, with 7 bases identical to TRBD2. The germline V gene encodes CDR1 LGHNA and CDR2 YNFKEQ. This CDR3 spans 17 amino acids. As DNA, the CDR3 is TGTGCCAGCTGCCAAGAAGGCCGGGGAGGGGGCACAGATACGCAGTATTTT. Encoded protein: CASCQEGRGGGTDTQYF.

The chain combines TRBV6-5 with TRBJ1-2, with a tentative D call TRBD1 (5 bases). Trimming took 6 bases from V and 5 from J, leaving 13 bases between them. The CDR3 length is 13 residues. CDR1 is MNHEY and CDR2 is SVGAGI in the germline V gene. CDR3 bases: TGTGCCAGCAGACTAGAAGGGGCTTATGGCTACACCTTC. Amino acids: CASRLEGAYGYTF.

Only a few counts were recorded for this clonotype. The chain combines TRBV5-1 with TRBJ1-6, with D maybe TRBD1 (6 bases). The CDR3 is made up of 17 amino acids. The germline V gene has CDR1 SGHRS and CDR2 YFSETQ. The V end lost 6 bases, the J end lost 4 bases, and 20 bases lay between the germline ends. CDR3 loop: CASTHGKGEDYNSPLHF. The CDR3, as DNA: TGCGCCAGCACCCATGGGAAGGGGGAAGATTATAATTCACCCCTCCACTTT.

This clonotype was counted only a few times. The chain carries TRBV2 and TRBJ1-5; the D gene is possibly TRBD1 (5 bases). The CDR3 totals 11 residues. Germline loops: CDR1 SNHLY, CDR2 FYNNEI. Trimming shortened V by 4 bases and J by 9 bases, and 7 bases separated the two germline ends. As DNA, the CDR3 is TGTGCCAGCAGTGCAGGGTTGCCCCAGCATTTT. It specifies CASSAGLPQHF. The variable domain in full, completed from reference TRBV2 and TRBJ1-5, reads EPEVTQTPSHQVTQMGQEVILRCVPISNHLYFYWYRQILGQKVEFLVSFYNNEISEKSEIFDDQFSVERPDGSNFTLKIRSTKLEDSAMYFCASSAGLPQHFGDGTRLSIL.

This clonotype showed up many times. The genes are TRBV12-3 or TRBV12-4 and TRBJ1-5; D uncertain. CDR3 size: 13 residues. V lost 7 bases and J lost 4, with 11 bases in between. CDR3 region: CASKEGANQPQHF. CDR3 DNA sequence: TGTGCCAGCAAGGAGGGTGCGAATCAGCCCCAGCATTTT.

This clonotype was detected only a few times. The CDR3 bases are TGTGCCAGCAGACTTCAGGACAGCGGCGAAGCTTTCTTT. Its translation: CASRLQDSGEAFF. The rearrangement joins TRBV6-5 to TRBJ1-1, with a possible D match to TRBD1 (6 bases). V dropped 6 bases and J dropped 8 bases, with 16 bases sitting between them. The germline gives CDR1 MNHEY, CDR2 SVGAGI. CDR3 length: 13 amino acids.

This clonotype appeared many times. V is TRBV6-1 and J is TRBJ1-5; D not resolved. Trimming left V 10 bases short and J 2 bases short, with 12 bases between. CDR1 MNHNS and CDR2 SASEGT come from the germline V gene. The CDR3 loop spans 13 amino acids. DNA of the CDR3: TGTGCCACTCGGTGGGAGGGCAATCAGCCCCAGCATTTT. Its translation: CATRWEGNQPQHF.

This clonotype was detected many times. The chain carries TRBV20-1 and TRBJ1-2; TRBD1 aligns across 10 bases. This CDR3 region has 14 residues. Per germline, CDR1 DFQATT and CDR2 SNEGSKA (reference sequence). Losses at the gene ends were 5 bases for V and 4 bases for J; bases not matched to a gene: 7. CDR3 loop: CSASTGGRSYGYTF. CDR3 nucleotides: TGCAGTGCTTCGACAGGGGGCAGGAGCTATGGCTACACCTTC.

This clonotype came up many times. V gene TRBV28 combines with J gene TRBJ2-3, with 11 bases identical to TRBD1. The germline V gene encodes CDR1 MDHEN and CDR2 SYDVKM. This CDR3 region has 16 residues. Trimming took 3 bases from V and 2 from J; bases not matched to a gene: 4. This CDR3 is CASSFRDRGNTDTQYF. The CDR3 region has the DNA TGTGCCAGCAGTTTCCGGGACAGGGGGAACACAGATACGCAGTATTTT.

In its sample, this clonotype was seen many times. The gene calls are TRBV28 and TRBJ2-2; D is unresolved. This CDR3 spans 15 amino acids. The V end lost 8 bases, the J end lost 2 bases, and 15 bases lay between the germline ends. The germline V gene encodes CDR1 MDHEN and CDR2 SYDVKM. CDR3 loop: CASRRVPENTGELFF. The CDR3 region has the DNA TGTGCCAGCCGTCGCGTCCCCGAAAACACCGGGGAGCTGTTTTTT.

This clonotype was seen a handful of times. V gene TRBV7-3 combines with J gene TRBJ1-6, with a tentative D call TRBD1 (6 bases). Germline CDR1 is SGHTA and CDR2 is FQGTGA. Deletions cut 5 bases from V and 8 bases from J, with 10 bases between. CDR3 length equals 13 residues. This chain's CDR3 is CASSTDSYSPLHF. CDR3 bases: TGTGCCAGCAGCACGGACAGTTATTCACCCCTCCACTTT.

This clonotype showed up many times. This chain uses TRBV13 with TRBJ1-1; D not resolved. V was trimmed by 2 bases and J by 1 base, leaving 14 bases between them. The V gene's germline CDR1 is PRHDT and CDR2 FYEKMQ (reference sequence). CDR3 length: 16 amino acids. The CDR3 protein is CASSLTRRSGNTEAFF. The CDR3 DNA reads as TGTGCCAGCAGCTTAACCCGTCGTAGCGGGAACACTGAAGCTTTCTTT. Filled out from reference TRBV13 and TRBJ1-1, the complete variable domain reads AAGVIQSPRHLIKEKRETATLKCYPIPRHDTVYWYQQGPGQDPQFLISFYEKMQSDKGSIPDRFSAQQFSDYHSELNMSSLELGDSALYFCASSLTRRSGNTEAFFGQGTRLTVV.